The clone carrying this T cell receptor (beta chain) was counted at least ten times. Its specificity is not known. This record belongs to a study of T-cell memory formation after mild COVID-19. Study as a whole: Clustering of TCRs was largely donor specific.

The study's findings and limits: SARS-CoV-2 specificity of second-wave clones peaking day 37 was unconfirmed. CD8+ contracting clones occupied EMRA, while CD4+ ones occupied mainly CM and EM.

The CDR3 has 14 residues. The V gene end was trimmed by 8 bases and the J gene end by 4 bases; junction bases not matched to a gene: 10. The germline gives CDR1 SQVTM, CDR2 ANQGSEA. Barcoded TCR alpha and TCR beta cDNA libraries with UMIs came from 5'RACE using constant-segment primers. TCRdb called the 5' RACE reads again in MiXCR, with one record for every CDR3 protein. The sample comprises about 240,000 distinct CDR3 sequences, 8% to 9.5% of which are singletons, and around 21% rests with the top ten. The material sequenced was PBMCs or a T cell subset sorted from them (not recorded which). The source of this sequence is a man aged 18 to 30 who had mild COVID-19 (a few samples of this study predate the infection). Cell type and time point are not known. The chain uses TRBV29-1 and TRBJ2-3; 9 bases match TRBD1. The DNA of the CDR3 is TGCAGCTCTTCCGGGGGACAGGGCGCAGATACGCAGTATTTT. This gives the protein CSSSGGQGADTQYF.